The clone carrying this T cell receptor beta chain was observed a handful of times. Antigen: not known. The sample originates from a study of beta chain features in type 1 diabetes. The sequenced template was cDNA made from the entire isolated RNA. Produced via immunoSEQ multiplex PCR; TCRdb's table is partial and in-frame only. The repertoire holds 140,000 or so clones, 8.5% to 12% seen once, with about 1.3% in the top ten. Germline loops: CDR1 SGHDN, CDR2 FVKESK. Trimming removed 5 bases from V and 3 bases from J; junction bases left unmatched: 17. This CDR3 comprises 20 residues. Overall study results and limits: It was not settled here whether HLA type affects TCRB rearrangement.

The sequencing input was naive CD4+ T cells from blood. This sequence was found in a man between 18 and 35 years old in good health. This sequence joins TRBV14 and TRBJ2-1, with 12 bases lining up with TRBD1. The CDR3 here is CASSGRDRGPLLRLYNEQFF. CDR3 in DNA: TGTGCCAGCAGCGGACGGGACAGGGGGCCCCTTTTGCGGCTCTACAATGAGCAGTTCTTC.